The 22 T cell receptor beta chains presented below share a single source sample, sequenced in a study of molecular identifiers for immune sequencing clone quantification. Using its own MiXCR run on the PCR reads, TCRdb lists one record per CDR3 protein. The sample carries approximately 500,000 distinct CDR3 sequences, 20% to 25% recorded once. Sequenced material: naive CD8+ T cells from blood, with Jurkat cell RNA spiked in. The subset here: FACS-sorted CD8+CD4-CCR7+CD45RA+ naive T cells. These receptors originate from a human donor in good health. Some libraries in this study had Jurkat cell RNA spiked in.

V is TRBV6-5 and J is TRBJ2-5; the D gene is possibly TRBD2 (7 bases). The CDR3 spans 15 residues. Germline CDR1 MNHEY, CDR2 SVGAGI. Between the trimmed V and J ends, which lost 2 bases and 4 bases, there was a span of 14 bases. CDR3 DNA: TGTGCCAGCAGTTACGGGGGGGCTTACGGAGAGACCCAGTACTTC. This gives the protein CASSYGGAYGETQYF.

This clonotype came up a few times. J is TRBJ1-1 and V is TRBV4-3; D is uncertain. The CDR3 extends over 14 amino acids. V was clipped by 2 bases and J by 3 bases, with 10 bases between them. The germline gives CDR1 LGHNA, CDR2 YSLEER. DNA for the CDR3: TGCGCCAGCAGCCAATTTGACGGAGACACTGAAGCTTTCTTT. This translates into CASSQFDGDTEAFF.

The CDR3 sequence is CASSSGSWAQHF. In DNA, the CDR3 is TGTGCCAGCAGTTCGGGTTCCTGGGCCCAGCATTTT. The genes are TRBV12-3 or TRBV12-4 and TRBJ1-5; no definite D call. The length of the CDR3 is 12 residues. With 4 bases removed from V and 11 bases from J, the gap between germline ends came to 12 bases.

The chain carries TRBV18 and TRBJ1-1; 7 bases are shared with TRBD1. Germline CDR1 KGHSH, CDR2 LQKENI. The CDR3 spans 16 residues. With 6 bases clipped from V and 3 bases from J, the junction kept 13 bases outside the gene matches. CDR3 sequence (DNA): TGTGCCAGCTCCGGACAGGTCCCCTTGGGGGACACTGAAGCTTTCTTT. Translation: CASSGQVPLGDTEAFF.

The J gene is TRBJ1-3, the V gene TRBV2, with a tentative D call TRBD1 (5 bases). V lost 2 bases and J lost 0, with 14 bases in between. CDR1 is SNHLY, CDR2 FYNNEI, per germline. This CDR3 is 17 amino acids long. CDR3 DNA: TGTGCCAGCAGTGAATGGGCTTTTGACAGCTCTGGAAACACCATATATTTT. It translates to CASSEWAFDSSGNTIYF.

This clonotype was observed at least ten times. The rearrangement joins TRBV5-6 to TRBJ2-1; D is uncertain. The CDR3 contains 13 residues. The V end lost 4 bases, the J end lost 5 bases, and 10 bases lay between the germline ends. Germline-derived CDR1 and CDR2 are SGHDT and YYEEEE. The CDR3 nucleotides are TGTGCCAGCAGCCCACCCCTAGACAATGAGCAGTTCTTC. It codes for CASSPPLDNEQFF.

Details on this clonotype: Relative to the germline gene, one junction end is altered; a read error may explain this. The V and J genes are TRBV19 and TRBJ2-2, with D hard to call. Germline V gene sequence: CDR1 LNHDA, CDR2 SQIVND (reference sequence). CDR3 length: 12 amino acids. CDR3 nucleotides: TGTGTCAGTAGTCGTGTATCCGGGGAGCTGTTTTTT. Protein sequence: CVSSRVSGELFF.

V is TRBV9 and J is TRBJ2-3; no clear D gene. V was trimmed by 4 bases and J by 5 bases, leaving 5 bases between them. CDR3 length: 11 residues. The germline V gene has CDR1 SGDLS and CDR2 YYNGEE. The CDR3 DNA follows: TGTGCCAGCAGCCCCGTAGATACGCAGTATTTT. It encodes CASSPVDTQYF.

Regarding this clonotype: A read error may explain this, as a much larger clone is one base away. V and J are TRBV20-1 and TRBJ1-1; D gene ambiguous. The CDR3 totals 11 residues. CDR1 DFQATT and CDR2 SNEGSKA come from the germline V gene (reference sequence). V was clipped by 7 bases and J by 4 bases, with 10 bases between them. The DNA for the CDR3 is TGCAGTGGTCTCAGGAGCACTGAAGCTTTCTTT. Translating gives CSGLRSTEAFF.

In the case of this clonotype: It is likely a read error, because the conserved phenylalanine at the end of the CDR3 is missing. The chain recombines TRBV11-2 with TRBJ1-4; the D is unclear. Germline loops: CDR1 SGHAT, CDR2 FQNNGV. The CDR3 has 15 residues. V lost 5 bases and J lost 7, with 17 bases in between. For the CDR3, the DNA is TGTGCCAGCAGCCGGACGGATTGGGCGGGTGAAAAACTGTTTTCT. Its translation is CASSRTDWAGEKLFS.

The chain links TRBV12-3 or TRBV12-4 to TRBJ1-2, with 7 positions matching TRBD1. The CDR3 extends over 15 amino acids. J was trimmed by 2 bases and V by 7 bases; bases with no gene match: 10. CDR3 amino acids: CASTPYPTGNYGYTF. The CDR3 DNA is TGTGCCAGCACCCCTTACCCGACAGGGAACTATGGCTACACCTTC.

Note on this clonotype: This clone may be a read error of a much larger clone one base away. V usage is TRBV29-1 and J usage is TRBJ2-1, with 9 bases that match TRBD2. The CDR3 extends over 15 amino acids. Looked up from germline, CDR1 is SQVTM and CDR2 is ANQGSEA. V lost 4 bases to trimming and J lost 8 bases; unmatched junction nucleotides: 12. In DNA form, the CDR3 reads TGCAGCGTTGGAAGTACTAGCGGGCCCCTAGATGAGCAGTTCTTC. Translated, it gives CSVGSTSGPLDEQFF.

This clonotype has a count of ten or more. The CDR3 DNA is TGTGCCAGCAGCCAGGACCGGGACAGAGCCACTGAAGCTTTCTTT. Translated, it gives CASSQDRDRATEAFF. The chain couples TRBV5-5 to TRBJ1-1; 7 nucleotides match TRBD1. CDR1 and CDR2 from the germline V gene are SGHKS and YYEKEE (reference sequence). CDR3 length: 15 residues. Germline trimming cut 4 bases from V and 4 bases from J; bases unmatched to any gene: 10.

This clonotype showed up just a few times. The chain combines TRBV4-3 with TRBJ2-3, with D perhaps TRBD2 (6 bases). Looked up from germline, CDR1 is LGHNA and CDR2 is YSLEER. This CDR3 comprises 16 residues. Trimming cost V 0 bases and J 5 bases, with 15 bases left between them. CDR3 bases: TGCGCCAGCAGCCAAGATCGGCTAGCGAGGGGAGATACGCAGTATTTT. It encodes CASSQDRLARGDTQYF.

This clonotype was seen more than once but under ten times. A clone one base away is much larger, so this may be a read error. The chain recombines TRBV7-9 with TRBJ1-1; D remains unclear. CDR1 and CDR2 (germline): SEHNR, FQNEAQ (reference sequence). This CDR3 has 14 amino acids. The CDR3 DNA follows: TGTGCCAGCAGCTTAGGCTTAACGAACACTGAAGCTCTCTTT. Residues: CASSLGLTNTEALF.

The table lists this clonotype with a few counts. V is TRBV12-3 or TRBV12-4 and J is TRBJ1-2; D gene ambiguous. Trimming removed 4 bases from V and 4 bases from J, with 16 bases in between. There are 15 residues in the CDR3. The chain's CDR3 is CASSSSVLEVYGYTF. The CDR3 region has the DNA TGTGCCAGCAGTTCCTCAGTTCTCGAGGTCTATGGCTACACCTTC.

As for this clonotype: A clone one base away is much larger, so this may be a read error. Since no conserved phenylalanine or tryptophan closes the CDR3, a read error is the likely cause. The chain employs TRBV29-1 and TRBJ2-2; D perhaps matches TRBD1 (6 bases). The V gene lost 6 bases and the J gene lost 2 bases, with 10 bases spanning the gap. CDR1 is SQVTM and CDR2 is ANQGSEA in the germline V gene. The CDR3 loop spans 13 amino acids. For the CDR3, the DNA is TGCAGCGTCGAACAGGGAAACACCGGGGAGCTGTTTTCT. Protein sequence: CSVEQGNTGELFS.

The rearrangement uses TRBV30 and TRBJ1-4; 8 nucleotides agree with TRBD1. The CDR3 consists of 14 residues. The germline gives CDR1 GTSNPN, CDR2 SVGIG (reference sequence). V gave up 5 bases and J gave up 6 bases; unmatched junction bases: 8. The CDR3 sequence is CAWETGTGDEKLFF. Here the CDR3 DNA reads TGTGCCTGGGAGACCGGGACAGGCGATGAAAAACTGTTTTTT.

This clonotype was observed a handful of times. The chain employs TRBV15 and TRBJ1-6; D is perhaps TRBD1 (6 bases). The CDR3 spans 14 residues. From germline, CDR1 is LNHNV and CDR2 YYDKDF (reference sequence). V shed 4 bases and J shed 6 bases, with 10 bases lying between them. The CDR3: CATSKDRINSPLHF. CDR3 DNA sequence: TGTGCCACCAGCAAGGACAGAATTAATTCACCCCTCCACTTT. The entire variable domain, with the rest obtained from reference TRBV15 and TRBJ1-6, is as follows: DAMVIQNPRYQVTQFGKPVTLSCSQTLNHNVMYWYQQKSSQAPKLLFHYYDKDFNNEADTPDNFQSRRPNTSFCFLDIRSPGLGDTAMYLCATSKDRINSPLHFGNGTRLTVT.

At least ten counts were recorded for this clonotype. The rearrangement joins TRBV7-9 to TRBJ1-5; 8 bases line up with TRBD1. Germline CDR1 SEHNR, CDR2 FQNEAQ (reference sequence). The CDR3 covers 14 residues. The junction had 2 bases not matched to a gene; V was cut back by 4 bases and J by 3 bases. The CDR3 DNA reads as TGTGCCAGCAGCTCGACAGGGGACAATCAGCCCCAGCATTTT. This sequence encodes CASSSTGDNQPQHF.

As to this clonotype: This could be a read error, since a much larger clone is one nucleotide away. The chain carries TRBV27 and TRBJ2-7, with TRBD2 matching 8 bases. The germline V gene encodes CDR1 MNHEY and CDR2 SMNVEV (reference sequence). V lost 8 bases and J lost 4; bases outside the gene matches: 13. The CDR3 is made up of 15 amino acids. This CDR3 reads CASGVSGTRRYEQYF. The CDR3 nucleotides are TGTGCCAGCGGTGTCTCCGGGACTAGAAGGTACGAGCAGTACTTC.

This clonotype was picked up a small number of times. The genes are TRBV6-6 and TRBJ2-1; TRBD2 is a possible D gene (5 bases). The CDR3 covers 13 residues. CDR1 is MNHNY, CDR2 SVGAGI, per germline (reference sequence). Deletions cut 2 bases from V and 7 bases from J, with 9 bases between. This chain's CDR3 is CASSYGSGNEQFF. For the CDR3, the DNA is TGTGCCAGCAGTTACGGGTCGGGGAATGAGCAGTTCTTC.